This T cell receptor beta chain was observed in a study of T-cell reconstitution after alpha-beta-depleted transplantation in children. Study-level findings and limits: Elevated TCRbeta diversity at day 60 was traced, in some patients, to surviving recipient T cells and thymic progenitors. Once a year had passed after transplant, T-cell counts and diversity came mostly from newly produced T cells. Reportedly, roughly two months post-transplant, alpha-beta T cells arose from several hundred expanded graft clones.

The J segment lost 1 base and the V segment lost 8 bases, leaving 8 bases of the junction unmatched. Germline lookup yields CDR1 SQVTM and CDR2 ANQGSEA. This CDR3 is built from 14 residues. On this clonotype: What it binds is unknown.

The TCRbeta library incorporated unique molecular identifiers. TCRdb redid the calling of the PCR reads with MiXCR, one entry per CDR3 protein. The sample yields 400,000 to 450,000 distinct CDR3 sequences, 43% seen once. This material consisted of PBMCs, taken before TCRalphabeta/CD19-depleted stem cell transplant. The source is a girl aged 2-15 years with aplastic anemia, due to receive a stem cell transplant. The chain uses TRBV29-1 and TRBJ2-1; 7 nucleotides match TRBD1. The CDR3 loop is CSTTGVASYNEQFF. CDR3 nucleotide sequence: TGCAGCACCACAGGGGTAGCGTCCTACAATGAGCAGTTCTTC.